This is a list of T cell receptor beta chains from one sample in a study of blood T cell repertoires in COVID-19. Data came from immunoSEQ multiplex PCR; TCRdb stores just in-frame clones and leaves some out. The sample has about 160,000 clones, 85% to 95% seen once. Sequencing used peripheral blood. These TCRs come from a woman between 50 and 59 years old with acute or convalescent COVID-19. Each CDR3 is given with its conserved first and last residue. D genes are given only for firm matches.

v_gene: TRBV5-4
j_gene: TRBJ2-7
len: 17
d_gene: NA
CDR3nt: TGTGCCAGCAGCCCCAAGGAAGGAGCAAACCCCCACTACGAGCAGTACTTC
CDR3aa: CASSPKEGANPHYEQYF

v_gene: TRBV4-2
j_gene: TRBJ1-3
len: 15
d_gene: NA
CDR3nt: TGTGCCAGCAGCCAAGATGACAACTCTGGAAACACCATATATTTT
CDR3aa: CASSQDDNSGNTIYF

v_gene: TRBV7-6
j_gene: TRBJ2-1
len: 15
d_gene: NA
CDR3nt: TGTGCCAGCAGCTTATCTACGACGGGGGAGCCTGAGCAGTTCTTC
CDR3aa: CASSLSTTGEPEQFF

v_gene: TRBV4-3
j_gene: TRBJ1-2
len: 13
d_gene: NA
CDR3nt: TGCGCCAGCAGCCAAGATGGGGCCTATGGCTACACCTTC
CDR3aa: CASSQDGAYGYTF

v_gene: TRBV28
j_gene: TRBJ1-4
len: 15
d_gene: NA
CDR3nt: TGTGCCAGCAGTTTATGGGCAGGGATTAATGAAAAACTGTTTTTT
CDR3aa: CASSLWAGINEKLFF

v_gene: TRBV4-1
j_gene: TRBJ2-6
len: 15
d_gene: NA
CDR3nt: TGCGCCAGCAGCCAACCCAGGTCTGGGGCCAACGTCCTGACTTTC
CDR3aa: CASSQPRSGANVLTF

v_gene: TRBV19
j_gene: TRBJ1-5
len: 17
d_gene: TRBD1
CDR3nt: TGTGCCAGTAGTCCTAGACAGGGCAGTGCCCTGGGGCAGCCCCAGCATTTT
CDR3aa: CASSPRQGSALGQPQHF

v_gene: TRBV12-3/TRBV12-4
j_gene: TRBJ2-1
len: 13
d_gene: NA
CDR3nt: TGTGCCAGCGTATCCGGGAGTGGCGATGAGCAGTTCTTC
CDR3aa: CASVSGSGDEQFF

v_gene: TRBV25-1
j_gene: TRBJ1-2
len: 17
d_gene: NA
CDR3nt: TGTGCCAGCAGTGAATATAACGGGAGAGGACCGAACTATGGCTACACCTTC
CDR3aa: CASSEYNGRGPNYGYTF

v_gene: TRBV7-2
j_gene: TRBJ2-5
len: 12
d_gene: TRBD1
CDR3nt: TGTGCCAGCAGCTACTACAGGGGGACCCAGTACTTC
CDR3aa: CASSYYRGTQYF

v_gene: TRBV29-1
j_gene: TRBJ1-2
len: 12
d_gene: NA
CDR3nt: TGCAGCGTTGTAACTAGAAATTATGGCTACACCTTC
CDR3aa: CSVVTRNYGYTF

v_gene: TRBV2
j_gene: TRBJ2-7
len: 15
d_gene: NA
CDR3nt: TGTGCCAGCAGGACCCTGGAAGGGAGAATTTACGAGCAGTACTTC
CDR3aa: CASRTLEGRIYEQYF

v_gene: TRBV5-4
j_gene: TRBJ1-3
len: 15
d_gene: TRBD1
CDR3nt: TGTGCCAGCAGCGCAGGGGGCGTTGGTGGAAACACCATATATTTT
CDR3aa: CASSAGGVGGNTIYF

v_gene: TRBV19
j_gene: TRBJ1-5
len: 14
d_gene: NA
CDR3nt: TGTGCCAGTAGTATTCTAGGGGCCCATCAGCCCCAGCATTTT
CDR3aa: CASSILGAHQPQHF

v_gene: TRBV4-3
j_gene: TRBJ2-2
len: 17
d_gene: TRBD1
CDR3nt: TGCGCCAGCAGCCAAGAACGGGACAGGGGAAGCACCGGGGAGCTGTTTTTT
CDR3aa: CASSQERDRGSTGELFF

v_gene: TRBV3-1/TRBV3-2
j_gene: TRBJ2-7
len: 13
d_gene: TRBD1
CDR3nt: TGTGCCAGCAGCCAAGTGGCAGGGGGCGAGCAGTACTTC
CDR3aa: CASSQVAGGEQYF

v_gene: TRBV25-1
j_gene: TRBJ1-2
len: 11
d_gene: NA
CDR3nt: TGTGCCAGCAGAACACCTTATGGCTACACCTTC
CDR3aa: CASRTPYGYTF

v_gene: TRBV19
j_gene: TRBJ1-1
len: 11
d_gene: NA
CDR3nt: TGTGCCAGTAGTAACGCCAGGGGAACTGGCTTT
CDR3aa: CASSNARGTGF

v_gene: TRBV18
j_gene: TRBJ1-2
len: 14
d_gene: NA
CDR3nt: TGTGCCAGCTCACCACCGGTGGTGGGAGATGGCTACACCTTC
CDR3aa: CASSPPVVGDGYTF

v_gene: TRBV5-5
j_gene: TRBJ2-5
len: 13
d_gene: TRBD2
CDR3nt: TGTGCCAGCAGATTAGCGGGGGGGACGACCCAGTACTTC
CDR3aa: CASRLAGGTTQYF

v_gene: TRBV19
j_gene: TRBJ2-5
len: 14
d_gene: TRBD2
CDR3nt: TGTGCCAGTAGTCCGGTGGGGGGGAGAGAGACCCAGTACTTC
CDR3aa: CASSPVGGRETQYF

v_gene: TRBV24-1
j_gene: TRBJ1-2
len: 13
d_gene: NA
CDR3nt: TGTGCCACCAGTGACGGGGGGGGCTATGGCTACACCTTC
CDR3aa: CATSDGGGYGYTF

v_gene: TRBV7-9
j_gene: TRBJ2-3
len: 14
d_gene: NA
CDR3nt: TGTGCCAGCAGCTTAGCTAGCGGAACAGATACGCAGTATTTT
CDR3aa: CASSLASGTDTQYF

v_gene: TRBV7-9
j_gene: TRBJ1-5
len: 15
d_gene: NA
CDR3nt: TGTGCCAGCAGCTCTCACGGTCCAGGTCTTCAGCCCCAGCATTTT
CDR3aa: CASSSHGPGLQPQHF